The following is a T cell receptor beta chain sequence with its context. Antigen specificity is unknown. TCRbeta library preparation incorporated unique molecular identifiers. Each CDR3 protein is one row after TCRdb ran MiXCR on the PCR reads. Of about 250,000 distinct CDR3 sequences listed, roughly 25% are singletons. The sample belongs to a study of T-cell reconstitution after alpha-beta-depleted transplantation in children. Study findings and constraints: Reportedly, roughly two months post-transplant, alpha-beta T cells arose from several hundred expanded graft clones. Hyperexpanded clones declined; after one year, newly produced T cells mostly supplied diversity.

The CDR3 totals 13 residues. Germline V gene sequence: CDR1 MNHNS, CDR2 SASEGT. V gave up 8 bases and J gave up 10 bases; unmatched junction bases: 10. The chain couples TRBV6-1 to TRBJ1-1, with 10 bases lining up with TRBD1. This clonotype was sampled from a female patient under 10 years old who had a stem cell transplant for congenital amegakaryocytic thrombocytopenia, so the T cells may come from the graft donor. Source: PBMCs, mostly from graft donor cells, taken 360 days after TCRalphabeta/CD19-depleted stem cell transplant. Here the CDR3 reads CASAEADRGGAFF. DNA for the CDR3: TGTGCCAGCGCAGAAGCGGACAGGGGGGGAGCTTTCTTT.